The next 15 T cell receptor beta chains were all read from a single sample in a study of blood T cell repertoires in COVID-19 (dated by TCRdb to 2020 to 2022). Library method: the immunoSEQ multiplex PCR assay. TCRdb retrieved this table from immuneACCESS and kept in-frame rearrangements only. Not all clones are present; in checked studies, unresolved V genes account for under half, and no reason is known for the remainder. The sample contains 250,000 to 300,000 clones, about nine tenths of them found a single time. About 2.2% of the sample comes from the top ten. The specimen was peripheral blood. All receptors come from a woman between 45 and 60 years old who had recovered from COVID-19.

This sequence joins TRBV7-9 and TRBJ2-1, with 10 bases lining up with TRBD2. Germline CDR1 reads SEHNR; CDR2 reads FQNEAQ (reference sequence). The junction had 12 bases not matched to a gene; V was cut back by 2 bases and J by 8 bases. The CDR3 covers 17 residues. CDR3 amino acids: CASSLLAGAVPGDEQFF. CDR3 nucleotides: TGTGCCAGCAGCTTACTAGCGGGGGCCGTGCCGGGGGATGAGCAGTTCTTC.

The V and J genes are TRBV24-1 and TRBJ2-5; 7 bases are shared with TRBD1. CDR1 is KGHDR, CDR2 SFDVKD, per germline. The CDR3 length is 16 residues. The trim removed 5 bases at V and 2 bases at J, leaving 10 bases unmatched. The CDR3 nucleotides read TGTGCCACCAGTGCCTTGACAGGGATTCTACAAGAGACCCAGTACTTC. Encoded protein: CATSALTGILQETQYF.

The V and J genes are TRBV28 and TRBJ2-3, with 9 bases fitting TRBD2. V was pared by 6 bases and J by 4 bases, with 11 bases of the junction left unmatched. This CDR3 comprises 16 residues. The V gene's germline CDR1 is MDHEN and CDR2 SYDVKM. CDR3 protein: CASRPGGGRGSDTQYF. CDR3 nucleotides: TGTGCCAGCAGGCCCGGGGGCGGGAGGGGGTCAGATACGCAGTATTTT.

This chain uses TRBV2 with TRBJ1-4, with unresolved D. The germline V and J ends were trimmed by 1 base and 8 bases, with 8 bases remaining between them. The length of the CDR3 is 13 residues. Germline V gives CDR1 SNHLY, CDR2 FYNNEI. The CDR3 sequence is CASSEGEDEKLFF. In DNA form, the CDR3 reads TGTGCCAGCAGTGAAGGGGAGGACGAAAAACTGTTTTTT. Full variable domain (outside the CDR3, taken from reference TRBV2 and TRBJ1-4): EPEVTQTPSHQVTQMGQEVILRCVPISNHLYFYWYRQILGQKVEFLVSFYNNEISEKSEIFDDQFSVERPDGSNFTLKIRSTKLEDSAMYFCASSEGEDEKLFFGSGTQLSVL.

The J gene is TRBJ2-5, the V gene TRBV6-1; TRBD1 aligns across 9 bases. Germline CDR1 MNHNS, CDR2 SASEGT. The CDR3 runs 14 residues. The V segment lost 5 bases and the J segment 6 bases; nucleotides outside the gene matches: 7. CDR3 sequence: CASSLFGTGKTQYF. In nucleotides, the CDR3 is TGTGCCAGCAGTCTTTTTGGGACAGGGAAGACCCAGTACTTC.

A single count supports this clone. Other DNA sequences in the same sample also yield this CDR3. V is TRBV7-2 and J is TRBJ2-1; TRBD2 aligns across 13 bases. This CDR3 has 15 residues. Germline trimming cut 3 bases from V and 5 bases from J; bases unmatched to any gene: 1. Germline CDR1 and CDR2: SGHTA and FQGNSA. The CDR3 DNA follows: TGTGCCAGCAGCTTGGGACTAGCGGGAAACAATGAGCAGTTCTTC. Its translation: CASSLGLAGNNEQFF.

The chain couples TRBV7-6 to TRBJ1-1; D is unclear. The germline V gene has CDR1 SGHVS and CDR2 FNYEAQ. The CDR3 loop spans 15 amino acids. Trimming took 5 bases from V and 5 from J, leaving 18 bases between them. The DNA of the CDR3 is TGTGCCAGCAGCGCGCCCCCCGCGGGAAATACTGAAGCTTTCTTT. Its translation: CASSAPPAGNTEAFF.

This clone was found once. The V call is TRBV6-2 or TRBV6-3, the J call TRBJ2-5, with TRBD2 identical over 11 bases. Losses at the gene ends were 6 bases for V and 4 bases for J; bases not matched to a gene: 10. CDR1 MNHEY and CDR2 SVGEGT come from the germline V gene. The CDR3 spans 16 residues. This CDR3 is CASSLAGGPGSETQYF. The CDR3, as DNA: TGTGCCAGCAGCTTAGCGGGAGGGCCTGGCTCAGAGACCCAGTACTTC.

V and J are TRBV7-9 and TRBJ1-4; D unclear. V shed 5 bases and J shed 8 bases, with 18 bases lying between them. Germline loops: CDR1 SEHNR, CDR2 FQNEAQ (reference sequence). There are 15 residues in the CDR3. The DNA for the CDR3 is TGTGCCAGCAGCCCTTACCGGGGTGGTCGAGAAAAACTGTTTTTT. Its translation: CASSPYRGGREKLFF.

The CDR3 bases are TGTGCCAGCAGCTTAGTTCCGGCAGGGATAAATGAAAAACTGTTTTTT. Amino acids: CASSLVPAGINEKLFF. The chain couples TRBV7-2 to TRBJ1-4, with a possible D match to TRBD1 (5 bases). There are 16 residues in the CDR3. The V end was cut by 1 base, the J end by 5 bases, with 14 bases between. Germline V gene lookup returns CDR1 SGHTA and CDR2 FQGNSA.

The chain couples TRBV6-2 or TRBV6-3 to TRBJ2-1; 11 bases match TRBD2. CDR3 length: 15 residues. V was clipped by 3 bases and J by 6 bases; unmatched bases: 4. Germline loops: CDR1 MNHEY, CDR2 SVGEGT. The CDR3 DNA reads TGTGCCAGCAGTTATAGACTAGCGGGACTCAATGAGCAGTTCTTC. This codes for CASSYRLAGLNEQFF.

The rearrangement joins TRBV5-6 to TRBJ2-5, with D maybe TRBD2 (6 bases). In germline, CDR1 is SGHDT, CDR2 YYEEEE. The CDR3 loop spans 15 amino acids. Deletions cut 2 bases from V and 3 bases from J, with 14 bases between. CDR3 protein: CASSLLPGLKETQYF. The CDR3, as DNA: TGTGCCAGCAGCTTACTCCCGGGACTTAAAGAGACCCAGTACTTC.

The CDR3 region is CASSLAPGGTSYEQYF. The CDR3 bases are TGCGCCAGCAGCTTGGCCCCGGGGGGGACCTCCTACGAGCAGTACTTC. The chain joins TRBV5-1 to TRBJ2-7, with 8 nucleotides matching TRBD2. The CDR3 is made up of 16 amino acids. Per the germline V gene, CDR1 is SGHRS and CDR2 is YFSETQ. V shed 0 bases and J 0 bases; nucleotides not matched to a gene: 5. The whole variable domain, filled in from reference TRBV5-1 and TRBJ2-7, reads KAGVTQTPRYLIKTRGQQVTLSCSPISGHRSVSWYQQTPGQGLQFLFEYFSETQRNKGNFPGRFSGRQFSNSRSEMNVSTLELGDSALYLCASSLAPGGTSYEQYFGPGTRLTVT.

CDR3 bases: TGCAGCGTAATCTCACTTGGCTCCTACAATGAGCAGTTCTTC. It codes for CSVISLGSYNEQFF. V usage is TRBV29-1 and J usage is TRBJ2-1; D ambiguous. Germline CDR1 and CDR2: SQVTM and ANQGSEA. The CDR3 loop spans 14 amino acids. Trimming stripped 6 bases from V and 0 bases from J, with 12 bases between.

There are a few counts of this clone. This chain links TRBV30 with TRBJ1-1; weak D call: TRBD1 (6 bases). The V end lost 0 bases, the J end lost 3 bases, and 17 bases lay between the germline ends. Germline values: CDR1 GTSNPN, CDR2 SVGIG (reference sequence). This CDR3 has 16 residues. In nucleotides, the CDR3 is TGTGCCTGGAGTGTAATAGCGCCCAGGGGCGACACTGAAGCTTTCTTT. Translated: CAWSVIAPRGDTEAFF.